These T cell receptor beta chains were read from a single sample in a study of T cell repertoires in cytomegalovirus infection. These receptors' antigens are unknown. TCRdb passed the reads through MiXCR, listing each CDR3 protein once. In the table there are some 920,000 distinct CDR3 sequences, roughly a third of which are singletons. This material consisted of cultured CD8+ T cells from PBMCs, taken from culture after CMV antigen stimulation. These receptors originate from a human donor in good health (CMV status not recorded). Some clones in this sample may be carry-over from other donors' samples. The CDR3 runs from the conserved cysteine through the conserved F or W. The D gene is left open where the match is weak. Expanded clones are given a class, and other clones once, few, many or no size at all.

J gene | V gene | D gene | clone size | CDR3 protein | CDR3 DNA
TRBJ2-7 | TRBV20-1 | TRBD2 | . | CSASGTSGDLTYEQYF | TGCAGTGCTAGCGGGACTAGCGGGGACCTCACCTACGAGCAGTACTTC
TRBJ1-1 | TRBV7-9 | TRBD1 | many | CASSLPVDRGNTEAFF | TGTGCCAGCAGCTTACCCGTTGACAGGGGGAACACTGAAGCTTTCTTT
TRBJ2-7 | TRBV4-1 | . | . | CASSQGWGSSEQYF | TGCGCCAGCAGCCAGGGGTGGGGGAGTTCCGAGCAGTACTTC
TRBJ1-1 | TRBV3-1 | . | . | CASSQDLYGTEAFF | TGTGCCAGCAGCCAAGATCTTTATGGCACTGAAGCTTTCTTT
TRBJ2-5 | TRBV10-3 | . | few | CAISDAGQRETQYF | TGTGCCATCAGTGATGCGGGGCAACGGGAGACCCAGTACTTC
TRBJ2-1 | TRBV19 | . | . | CASSISWRNEQFF | TGTGCCAGTAGTATTAGCTGGCGGAATGAGCAGTTCTTC
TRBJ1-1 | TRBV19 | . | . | CASEDTANTEAFF | TGTGCCAGTGAAGACACTGCGAACACTGAAGCTTTCTTT
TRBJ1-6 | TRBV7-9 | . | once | CASSSVTPPSPLHF | TGTGCCAGCAGCTCGGTTACCCCCCCTTCACCCCTCCACTTT
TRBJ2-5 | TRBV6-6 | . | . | CANSHLPDCTKIGTQYF | TGTGCCAACAGTCACCTTCCTGACTGTACCAAGATTGGGACCCAGTACTTC
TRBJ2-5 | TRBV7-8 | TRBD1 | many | CASSEGQGGETQYF | TGTGCCAGCAGCGAGGGACAGGGGGGGGAGACCCAGTACTTC
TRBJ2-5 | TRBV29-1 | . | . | CSGQGPQETQYF | TGCAGCGGGCAGGGCCCTCAAGAGACCCAGTACTTC
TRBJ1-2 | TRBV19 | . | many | CASRNYGYTF | TGTGCCAGTAGGAATTATGGCTACACCTTC
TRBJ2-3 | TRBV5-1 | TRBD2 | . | CASATSFAQSTDTQYF | TGCGCCAGCGCGACTAGCTTCGCCCAAAGCACAGATACGCAGTATTTT
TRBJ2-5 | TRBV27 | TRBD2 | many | CASSRGLARGGETQYF | TGTGCCAGCAGTCGGGGACTAGCGCGGGGGGGAGAGACCCAGTACTTC
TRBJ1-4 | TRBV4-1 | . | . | CASSHGTVGIPTNEKLFF | TGCGCCAGCAGCCACGGGACTGTAGGGATCCCAACTAATGAAAAACTGTTTTTT
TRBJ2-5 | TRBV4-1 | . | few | CASSQDLPGSETQYF | TGCGCCAGCAGCCAAGATTTGCCCGGTTCGGAGACCCAGTACTTC